Listed here are 17 T cell receptor beta chains from one sample, sequenced in a study of read filtering for tumor transcriptome and immune sequencing (dated by TCRdb to the early 2020s). Sequencing used an Illumina HiSeq 4000. TCR libraries were built from about 400 ng RNA with the Immunoverse kit, using molecular barcoded adaptors covering alpha/delta and beta/gamma chains. TCRdb reanalyzed the raw reads on its own, using fastp at Q25 for trimming and MiXCR for clone calling, and kept in-frame beta chains. Each entry merges the rows of one CDR3 protein and shows their most common DNA and genes. In all, the sample holds over 50,000 distinct CDR3 sequences, and around 21% of those were seen once. The ten largest clones represent more than 12% of the sample. Sequencing was performed on a population of CD138-negative cells sorted from bone marrow. Taken with the paper, the label for cell subset or site translates to: bone marrow mononuclear cells depleted of CD138+ plasma/myeloma cells by negative magnetic selection. Receptors originate from a donor aged 40 or over with multiple myeloma.

This clonotype was seen ten or more times. V is TRBV12-5 and J is TRBJ2-5; D ambiguous. Deletions cut 2 bases from V and 2 bases from J, with 6 bases between. CDR3 length equals 13 residues. Germline V gene data show CDR1 as LGHNT and CDR2 as FRNRAP. The CDR3 DNA reads as TGTGCTAGTGGTTTGTTGCCGCAAGAGACCCAGTACTTC. Its translation is CASGLLPQETQYF.

This clonotype has a count of ten or more. The chain couples TRBV28 to TRBJ2-4; a possible D gene is TRBD2 (5 bases). The CDR3 length is 15 residues. Germline CDR1 MDHEN, CDR2 SYDVKM. Trimming shortened V by 4 bases and J by 1 base, and 11 bases separated the two germline ends. The CDR3 sequence is CASSSDPGAKNIQYF. In DNA, the CDR3 is TGTGCCAGCAGTTCCGACCCGGGGGCCAAAAACATTCAGTACTTC.

The chain is built from TRBV27 and TRBJ2-3, with D hard to call. CDR3 length: 15 residues. The germline V gene encodes CDR1 MNHEY and CDR2 SMNVEV (reference sequence). V shed 6 bases and J shed 4 bases, with 17 bases lying between them. CDR3 bases: TGTGCCAGCAGCCCTCTAGGAGAGGTGGCAGATACGCAGTATTTT. Protein sequence: CASSPLGEVADTQYF.

This clonotype was counted between two and nine times. The J gene is TRBJ2-1, the V gene TRBV7-2; D uncertain. CDR1 SGHTA and CDR2 FQGNSA come from the germline V gene. With 5 bases removed from V and 7 bases from J, the gap between germline ends came to 12 bases. This CDR3 comprises 13 residues. Written as DNA, the CDR3 is TGTGCCAGCAGCCCGGATTCCCATAATGAGCAGTTCTTC. Its translation: CASSPDSHNEQFF.

The table lists this clonotype with a few counts. The chain couples TRBV18 to TRBJ2-5; the D call may be TRBD1 or TRBD2 (5 bases each). Deletions cut 3 bases from V and 5 bases from J, with 13 bases between. This CDR3 has 14 amino acids. Germline CDR1 KGHSH, CDR2 LQKENI. CDR3 DNA sequence: TGTGCCAGCTCACCCGGGACGGCTCCGGAGACCCAGTACTTC. Protein product: CASSPGTAPETQYF.

This clonotype occurred many times. The chain recombines TRBV2 with TRBJ2-7; 7 positions match TRBD1. Per germline, CDR1 SNHLY and CDR2 FYNNEI. The CDR3 has 13 residues. Trimming at V came to 6 bases and at J to 3 bases, leaving 5 bases not matched to a gene. CDR3 protein: CASRHTGVYEQYF. CDR3 DNA: TGTGCCAGCAGGCATACAGGGGTCTACGAGCAGTACTTC.

This clonotype showed up many times. This chain joins TRBV18 and TRBJ2-1, with TRBD2 matching over 10 bases. This CDR3 region has 16 residues. J gave up 9 bases and V 1 base, and 9 bases lay outside the gene matches. Germline-derived CDR1 and CDR2 are KGHSH and LQKENI. The CDR3 reads CASSPRTSGEWGEQFF. The CDR3 DNA reads TGTGCCAGCTCACCACGAACTAGCGGGGAATGGGGTGAGCAGTTCTTC.

J is TRBJ2-5 and V is TRBV19; maybe TRBD2 (6 bases). Trimming stripped 5 bases from V and 0 bases from J, with 16 bases between. CDR3 length equals 16 residues. The germline gives CDR1 LNHDA, CDR2 SQIVND (reference sequence). The CDR3 spells CASSRRVRGYQETQYF. CDR3 DNA: TGTGCCAGTAGTCGCCGTGTCCGGGGGTACCAAGAGACCCAGTACTTC.

This clonotype was picked up many times. V is TRBV20-1 and J is TRBJ2-7; D is undetermined. The V end lost 3 bases, the J end lost 0 bases, and 3 bases lay between the germline ends. The germline V gene encodes CDR1 DFQATT and CDR2 SNEGSKA (reference sequence). This CDR3 has 11 residues. CDR3 nucleotide sequence: TGCAGTGCTAGTAGCTCCTACGAGCAGTACTTC. Its translation: CSASSSYEQYF.

As to this clonotype: A much larger clone differs from this one at a single base, so this may be a read error. The chain carries TRBV23-1 and TRBJ2-1, with 11 bases lining up with TRBD2. TRBV23-1 is identified as an open reading frame with a role that is uncertain. The CDR3 spans 17 residues. The CDR3 loop reads CVSSLLAGVPSYNEQFF. CDR3 in DNA: TGCGTCAGCAGTCTACTAGCGGGAGTTCCCTCCTACAATGAGCAGTTCTTC.

This clonotype was detected ten times or more. The V call is TRBV3-1, the J call TRBJ2-1; TRBD2 is a possible D gene (6 bases). Trimming shortened V by 0 bases and J by 6 bases, and 12 bases separated the two germline ends. This CDR3 has 15 amino acids. Germline CDR1 reads LGHDT; CDR2 reads YNNKEL (reference sequence). The CDR3 sequence: CASSQDGGLSNEQFF. Written as DNA, the CDR3 is TGTGCCAGCAGCCAAGATGGGGGACTTTCCAATGAGCAGTTCTTC.

A remark on this clonotype: The germline gene is not matched at one end of the junction; a read error may be the cause. The chain employs TRBV6-6 and TRBJ2-5, with D unresolved. The CDR3 length is 14 residues. CDR1 is MNHNY, CDR2 SVGAGI, per germline (reference sequence). For the CDR3, the DNA is TGTACCAGCACCCCTCGAGGCATTTGGGAGACCCAGTACTTC. This encodes CTSTPRGIWETQYF.

This sequence joins TRBV5-1 and TRBJ2-5; D is undetermined. The V gene lost 5 bases and the J gene lost 4 bases, with 15 bases spanning the gap. In germline, CDR1 is SGHRS, CDR2 YFSETQ. The CDR3 is 14 residues long. For the CDR3, the DNA is TGCGCCAGCAGTATTGGTGGCCGGGTAGAGACCCAGTACTTC. Amino acid sequence: CASSIGGRVETQYF.

This clonotype was seen many times. V usage is TRBV5-1 and J usage is TRBJ2-2; 7 positions match TRBD1. V was pared by 1 base and J by 3 bases, with 3 bases of the junction left unmatched. CDR1 and CDR2 from the germline V gene are SGHRS and YFSETQ. The CDR3 length is 15 residues. The CDR3 region has the DNA TGCGCCAGCAGCTTGACAGGGGTCGACACCGGGGAGCTGTTTTTT. It is translated as CASSLTGVDTGELFF.

This clonotype occurred many times. V gene TRBV20-1 combines with J gene TRBJ1-6, with D tentatively TRBD1 (5 bases). Trimming took 5 bases from V and 5 from J, leaving 10 bases between them. CDR3 length equals 13 residues. Germline CDR1 DFQATT, CDR2 SNEGSKA (reference sequence). The chain's CDR3 is CSADDRNNSPLHF. For the CDR3, the DNA is TGCAGTGCTGACGACAGAAATAATTCACCCCTCCACTTT.

This clonotype was counted ten times or more. The V gene is TRBV12-5, the J gene TRBJ2-1, with 15 bases identical to TRBD2. The V and J ends lost 3 bases and 2 bases, in that order; junction bases with no gene match: 17. The CDR3 has 22 amino acids. CDR1 is LGHNT and CDR2 is FRNRAP in the germline V gene. The CDR3: CASGFRSPLRTSGGEPYNEQFF. The CDR3 DNA sequence: TGTGCTAGTGGTTTTCGTAGTCCGCTGAGGACTAGCGGGGGGGAGCCCTACAATGAGCAGTTCTTC. Full variable domain (missing parts from reference TRBV12-5 and TRBJ2-1): DARVTQTPRHKVTEMGQEVTMRCQPILGHNTVFWYRQTMMQGLELLAYFRNRAPLDDSGMPKDRFSAEMPDATLATLKIQPSEPRDSAVYFCASGFRSPLRTSGGEPYNEQFFGPGTRLTVL.

This clonotype was counted ten times or more. V usage is TRBV11-2 and J usage is TRBJ2-7; D may be TRBD1 (5 bases). Germline loops: CDR1 SGHAT, CDR2 FQNNGV. This CDR3 comprises 15 residues. V was clipped by 1 base and J by 5 bases, with 15 bases between them. The CDR3 bases are TGTGCCAGCAGCTTAGCCCAGGGAAATATGAACGAGCAGTACTTC. Encoded protein: CASSLAQGNMNEQYF.